This entry is about one TCR beta chain. Libraries were prepared by immunoSEQ multiplex PCR; TCRdb keeps only in-frame clonotypes and omits some of them. This table holds 110,000 to 150,000 clones, around 93% found once. The data belong to a study of T cell responses to AZD1222 COVID-19 vaccine. Germline CDR1 is PRHDT and CDR2 is FYEKMQ (reference sequence). This CDR3 has 14 residues. V trimming: 5 bases; J trimming: 6 bases; junction bases outside the gene matches: 5. This sample comprised peripheral blood, obtained on day 0 of AZD1222 vaccination. This receptor was taken from an adult in good health. The V gene is TRBV13, the J gene TRBJ1-5; the match to TRBD1 covers 9 bases. This CDR3 is CASSLGQGVQPQHF. As DNA, the CDR3 is TGTGCCAGCAGCCTGGGACAGGGAGTTCAGCCCCAGCATTTT.